A single sample is the source of the 10 T cell receptor beta chains below, sequenced in a study of T cell responses to AZD1222 COVID-19 vaccine listed by TCRdb under 2021. The library was made by the immunoSEQ multiplex PCR assay. Not all clones reach the TCRdb copy of this immuneACCESS table, which keeps in-frame sequences only. Checked studies attribute under half of the gap to unresolved V genes and leave the rest unexplained. The sample has 90,000 to 100,000 clones on record, about 85% of them singletons. Of the sample, less than 3.5% is held by the ten largest clones. The time point label corresponds to: baseline before first vaccination. Source: peripheral blood, taken on day 0 of AZD1222 vaccination. The receptors stem from an adult in good health.

V gene TRBV4-1 combines with J gene TRBJ1-1; D unresolved. Germline V CDR1 and CDR2: MGHRA, YSYEKL. V was trimmed by 1 base and J by 0 bases, leaving 18 bases between them. CDR3 length: 18 residues. The CDR3 nucleotides read TGCGCCAGCAGCCAAGTTTCAAGCGGACGGAACATGAACACTGAAGCTTTCTTT. Encoded protein: CASSQVSSGRNMNTEAFF.

The chain combines TRBV19 with TRBJ1-1; a weak D match, TRBD1 (6 bases). This CDR3 has 17 amino acids. Trimming removed 1 base from V and 0 bases from J, with 15 bases in between. Germline V gives CDR1 LNHDA, CDR2 SQIVND (reference sequence). The CDR3 here is CASSIAGALPMNTEAFF. The CDR3 bases are TGTGCCAGTAGTATAGCGGGGGCCCTGCCTATGAACACTGAAGCTTTCTTT.

The CDR3 spells CASIPAGALETQYF. In DNA, the CDR3 is TGTGCCAGCATCCCAGCGGGTGCGTTAGAGACCCAGTACTTC. The rearrangement joins TRBV6-5 to TRBJ2-5; TRBD2 might be the D (6 bases). Germline lookup yields CDR1 MNHEY and CDR2 SVGAGI. This CDR3 comprises 14 residues. The V end lost 7 bases, the J end lost 4 bases, and 16 bases lay between the germline ends.

The V gene is TRBV7-3, the J gene TRBJ2-1, with 9 nucleotides matching TRBD2. This CDR3 has 15 amino acids. CDR1 and CDR2 (germline): SGHTA, FQGTGA. Losses at the gene ends were 5 bases for V and 6 bases for J; bases not matched to a gene: 8. In nucleotides, the CDR3 is TGTGCCAGCAGCCTTAGCGGGGGAAAAGCCAATGAGCAGTTCTTC. This encodes CASSLSGGKANEQFF.

The CDR3 loop reads CASSQDTGAGANVLTF. In nucleotides, the CDR3 is TGCGCCAGCAGCCAAGATACGGGGGCTGGGGCCAACGTCCTGACTTTC. The chain has TRBV4-3 and TRBJ2-6, with D perhaps matching TRBD2 (6 bases). Per the germline V gene, CDR1 is LGHNA and CDR2 is YSLEER. Between the trimmed V and J ends, which lost 0 bases and 2 bases, there was a span of 8 bases. The length of the CDR3 is 16 residues.

This clone appeared a few times. The V and J genes are TRBV29-1 and TRBJ1-1; 9 bases fit TRBD1. V was clipped by 5 bases and J by 6 bases; unmatched bases: 7. The germline V gene encodes CDR1 SQVTM and CDR2 ANQGSEA. This CDR3 contains 13 residues. CDR3 amino acids: CSVRKGTGSEAFF. For the CDR3, the DNA is TGCAGCGTTCGAAAGGGGACAGGGTCTGAAGCTTTCTTT.

The gene calls are TRBV6-5 and TRBJ1-2, with TRBD1 matching over 9 bases. This CDR3 is 15 amino acids long. V was pared by 1 base and J by 6 bases, with 6 bases of the junction left unmatched. In germline, CDR1 is MNHEY, CDR2 SVGAGI. The CDR3 sequence is CASSYFDRGEDGYTF. The CDR3 region has the DNA TGTGCCAGCAGTTACTTCGACAGGGGGGAGGATGGCTACACCTTC.

This clone was found a few times. The CDR3 sequence is CASSPGQGAPFNGYTF. DNA for the CDR3: TGTGCCAGCAGCCCGGGACAGGGGGCTCCCTTCAATGGCTACACCTTC. The V and J genes are TRBV7-3 and TRBJ1-2; TRBD1 aligns across 12 bases. V dropped 5 bases and J dropped 6; count of bases not matched to a gene: 10. CDR1 and CDR2 (germline): SGHTA, FQGTGA. The CDR3 extends over 16 amino acids.

V usage is TRBV3-1 (or the pseudogene TRBV3-2) and J usage is TRBJ2-2; D might be TRBD2 (6 bases). The CDR3 loop spans 16 amino acids. Trimming shortened V by 7 bases and J by 5 bases, and 20 bases separated the two germline ends. Germline V lookup: CDR1 LGHDT, CDR2 YNNKEL (reference sequence). CDR3 sequence: CASTPTAAGWTGELFF. The CDR3 bases are TGTGCCAGCACCCCCACGGCGGCGGGGTGGACCGGGGAGCTGTTTTTT.

The chain has TRBV14 and TRBJ1-4, with 8 bases aligning to TRBD1. Germline CDR1 SGHDN, CDR2 FVKESK. The CDR3 is 15 amino acids. V dropped 4 bases and J dropped 7; count of bases not matched to a gene: 8. CDR3 sequence: CASSPRTGPIEKLFF. In DNA form, the CDR3 reads TGTGCCAGCAGCCCTCGGACAGGGCCCATTGAAAAACTGTTTTTT.